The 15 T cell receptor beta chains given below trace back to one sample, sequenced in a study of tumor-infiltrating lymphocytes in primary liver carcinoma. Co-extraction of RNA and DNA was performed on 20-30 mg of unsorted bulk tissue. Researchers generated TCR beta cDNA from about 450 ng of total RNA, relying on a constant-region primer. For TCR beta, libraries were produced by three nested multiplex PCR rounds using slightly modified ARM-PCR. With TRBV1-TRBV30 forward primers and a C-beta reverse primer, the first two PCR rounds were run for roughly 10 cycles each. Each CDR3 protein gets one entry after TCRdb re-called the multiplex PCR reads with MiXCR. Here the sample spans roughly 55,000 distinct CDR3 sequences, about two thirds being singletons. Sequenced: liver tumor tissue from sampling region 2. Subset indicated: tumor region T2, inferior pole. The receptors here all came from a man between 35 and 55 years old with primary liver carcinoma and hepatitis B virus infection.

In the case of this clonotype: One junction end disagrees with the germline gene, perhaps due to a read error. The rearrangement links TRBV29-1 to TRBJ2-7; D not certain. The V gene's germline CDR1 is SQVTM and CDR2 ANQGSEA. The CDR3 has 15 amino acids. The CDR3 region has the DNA TGCAGCGTTGAAGATCCAGGAGAGAGCTTCTACGACCAATATTTC. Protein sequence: CSVEDPGESFYDQYF.

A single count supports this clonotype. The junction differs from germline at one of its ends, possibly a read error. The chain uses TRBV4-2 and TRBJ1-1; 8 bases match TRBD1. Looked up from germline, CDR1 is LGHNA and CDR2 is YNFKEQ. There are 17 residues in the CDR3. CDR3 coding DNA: TGTGCCGGCAGCCTAGAGTACGGACAGGGTTCTTGGACTGAAGCTTTCTTT. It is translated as CAGSLEYGQGSWTEAFF.

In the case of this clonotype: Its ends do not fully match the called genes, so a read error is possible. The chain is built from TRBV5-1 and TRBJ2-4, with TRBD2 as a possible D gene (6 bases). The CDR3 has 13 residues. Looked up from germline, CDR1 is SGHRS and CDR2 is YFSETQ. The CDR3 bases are TGCGACAGCAGCTTGGCGGGATTAGACATTCAGTACTTC. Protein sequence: CDSSLAGLDIQYF.

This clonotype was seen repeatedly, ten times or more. The CDR3 DNA sequence: TGTGCCAGCAGCCCCTCTAGCGGGAGGGCCAAGAATGAGCAGTTCTTC. Amino acids: CASSPSSGRAKNEQFF. The V call is TRBV7-9, the J call TRBJ2-1, with 12 bases that match TRBD2. This CDR3 is built from 16 residues. With V trimmed by 5 bases and J by 7 bases, 9 bases remained unmatched. Germline V gives CDR1 SEHNR, CDR2 FQNEAQ (reference sequence). Full variable domain (rest looked up from reference TRBV7-9 and TRBJ2-1): DTGVSQNPRHKITKRGQNVTFRCDPISEHNRLYWYRQTLGQGPEFLTYFQNEAQLEKSRLLSDRFSAERPKGSFSTLEIQRTEQGDSAMYLCASSPSSGRAKNEQFFGPGTRLTVL.

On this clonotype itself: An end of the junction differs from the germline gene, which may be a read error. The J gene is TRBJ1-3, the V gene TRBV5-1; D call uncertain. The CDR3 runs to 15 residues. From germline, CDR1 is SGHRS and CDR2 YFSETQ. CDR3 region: CASSSEDFSGSTIYF. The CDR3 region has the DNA TGCGCCAGCAGCTCCGAGGATTTCTCTGGAAGCACCATATATTTT.

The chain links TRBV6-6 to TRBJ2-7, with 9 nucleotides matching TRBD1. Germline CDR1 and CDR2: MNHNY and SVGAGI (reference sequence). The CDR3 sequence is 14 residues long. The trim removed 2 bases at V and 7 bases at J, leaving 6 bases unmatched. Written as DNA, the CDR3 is TGTGCCAGCAGTTACGACAGGGGGGGCCCTGAGCAGTACTTC. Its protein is CASSYDRGGPEQYF.

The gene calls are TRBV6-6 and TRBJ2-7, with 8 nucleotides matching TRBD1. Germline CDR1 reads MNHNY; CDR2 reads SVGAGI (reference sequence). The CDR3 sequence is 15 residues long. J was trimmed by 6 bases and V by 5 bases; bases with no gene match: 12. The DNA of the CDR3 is TGTGCCAGCAGTCTCTCCTCGACAGGGGCGGCCGAGCAGTACTTC. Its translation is CASSLSSTGAAEQYF.

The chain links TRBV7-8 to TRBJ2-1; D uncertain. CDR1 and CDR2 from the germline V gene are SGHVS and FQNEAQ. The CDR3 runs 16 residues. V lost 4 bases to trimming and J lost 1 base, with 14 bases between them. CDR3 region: CASSYLVVGSYNEQFF. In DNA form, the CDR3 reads TGTGCCAGCAGCTATCTAGTGGTAGGGTCCTACAATGAGCAGTTCTTC.

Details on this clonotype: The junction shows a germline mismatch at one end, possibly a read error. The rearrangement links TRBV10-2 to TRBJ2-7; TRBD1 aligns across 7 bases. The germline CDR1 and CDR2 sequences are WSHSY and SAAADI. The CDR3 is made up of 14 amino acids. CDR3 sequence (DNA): TGCGCCAGCAGCCGGTACAGGGGTATCGACGAGCAGTACTTT. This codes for CASSRYRGIDEQYF.

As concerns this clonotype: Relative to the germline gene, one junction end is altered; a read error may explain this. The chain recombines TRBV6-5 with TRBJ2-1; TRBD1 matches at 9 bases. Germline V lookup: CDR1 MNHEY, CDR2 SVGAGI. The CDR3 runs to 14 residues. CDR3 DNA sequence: TGCGCCAGCAGTTACCTCACAGGGGGCAATGACCAGTTCTTC. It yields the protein CASSYLTGGNDQFF.

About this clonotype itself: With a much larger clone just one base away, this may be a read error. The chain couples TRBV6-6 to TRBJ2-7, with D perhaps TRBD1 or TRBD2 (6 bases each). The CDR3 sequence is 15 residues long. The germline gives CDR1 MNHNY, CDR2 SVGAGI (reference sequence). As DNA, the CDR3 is TGTGCCAGCGGTTACCCCGAAGGGGGAGGAGACGAGCAGTACTTC. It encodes CASGYPEGGGDEQYF.

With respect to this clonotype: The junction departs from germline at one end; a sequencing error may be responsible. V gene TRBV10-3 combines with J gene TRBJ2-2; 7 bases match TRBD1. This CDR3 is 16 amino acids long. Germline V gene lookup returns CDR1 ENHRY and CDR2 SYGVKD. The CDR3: CAIMGTEGGITGELFF. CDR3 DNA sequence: TGTGCCATCATGGGGACAGAAGGTGGGATCACCGGGGAGCTATTTTTT.

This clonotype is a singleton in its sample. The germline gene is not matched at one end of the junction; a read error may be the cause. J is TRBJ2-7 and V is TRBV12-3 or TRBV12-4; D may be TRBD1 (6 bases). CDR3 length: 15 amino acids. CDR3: CASSMGAVGSYEQYF. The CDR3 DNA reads TGTGCCAGCAGTATGGGGGCAGTGGGGTCCTACGAGCAATACTTC.

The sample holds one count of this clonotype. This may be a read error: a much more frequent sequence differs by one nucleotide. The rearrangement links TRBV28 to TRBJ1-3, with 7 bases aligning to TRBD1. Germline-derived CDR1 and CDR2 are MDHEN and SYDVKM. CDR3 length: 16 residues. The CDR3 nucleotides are TGTCCCAGCAGTCCCGGGACAGCTTTCTCTGGAAACACCATATATTTT. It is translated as CPSSPGTAFSGNTIYF.

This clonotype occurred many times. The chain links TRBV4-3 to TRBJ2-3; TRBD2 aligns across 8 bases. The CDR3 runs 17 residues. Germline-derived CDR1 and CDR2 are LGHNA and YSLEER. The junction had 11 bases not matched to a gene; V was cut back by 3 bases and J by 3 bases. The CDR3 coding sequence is TGCGCCAGCAGCCAGGATACCGACGCGGGAGGAACAGATACGCAGTATTTT. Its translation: CASSQDTDAGGTDTQYF.